These T cell receptor beta chains were read from a single sample in a study of cytomegalovirus exposure and HLA in healthy donors. The protocol was immunoSEQ multiplex PCR, while the TCRdb copy is restricted to in-frame clones and leaves out a portion. In the table there are around 220,000 clones, 83% of which are singletons. Sequenced input: PBMCs. The origin of the receptors is a girl aged 10 to 17 in good health and CMV-seronegative. The CDR3 runs from the conserved cysteine through the conserved F or W. The order of the fields is CDR3 length, D gene, clone size, V gene, J gene, CDR3 DNA, CDR3 protein. A D gene is named only where the DNA matches it firmly. Expanded clones get a size class; other rows say once, few or many, or leave the size out.

len: 14; d_gene: TRBD1; abundance: NA; v_gene: TRBV7-9; j_gene: TRBJ1-2; CDR3nt: TGTGCCAGCAGCCTAGGACAGGGAGACTATGGCTACACCTTC; CDR3aa: CASSLGQGDYGYTF
len: 16; d_gene: TRBD1; abundance: NA; v_gene: TRBV7-2; j_gene: TRBJ1-6; CDR3nt: TGTGCCAGCAGCGAACCCGGGACAGCAACGGATTCACCCCTCCACTTT; CDR3aa: CASSEPGTATDSPLHF
len: 16; d_gene: NA; abundance: NA; v_gene: TRBV21-1; j_gene: TRBJ2-3; CDR3nt: TGTGCCAGCAGCATTAATAGCGGGAGACTGTTAGATACGCAGTATTTT; CDR3aa: CASSINSGRLLDTQYF
len: 16; d_gene: TRBD1; abundance: few; v_gene: TRBV5-1; j_gene: TRBJ2-7; CDR3nt: TGCGCCAGCAGCTTGGGGGGGACAGGGGGTCACTACGAGCAGTACTTC; CDR3aa: CASSLGGTGGHYEQYF
len: 15; d_gene: NA; abundance: NA; v_gene: TRBV28; j_gene: TRBJ1-6; CDR3nt: TGTGCCAGCAGTTTCCAGACAGTTCCCAATTCACCCCTCCACTTT; CDR3aa: CASSFQTVPNSPLHF
len: 16; d_gene: NA; abundance: NA; v_gene: TRBV5-1; j_gene: TRBJ2-7; CDR3nt: TGCGCCAGCAGCTTGGAGGTTGGGACCCTCGCGGGGGAGCAGTACTTC; CDR3aa: CASSLEVGTLAGEQYF
len: 16; d_gene: NA; abundance: few; v_gene: TRBV7-3; j_gene: TRBJ2-3; CDR3nt: TGTGCCAGCAGCGTTTCGTGGGAGGAGGGCGCAGATACGCAGTATTTT; CDR3aa: CASSVSWEEGADTQYF
len: 17; d_gene: NA; abundance: NA; v_gene: TRBV4-3; j_gene: TRBJ1-1; CDR3nt: TGCGCCAGCAGCCAAGACCATACTTGGACCCTTAGGGGTGAAGCTTTCTTT; CDR3aa: CASSQDHTWTLRGEAFF
len: 15; d_gene: NA; abundance: once; v_gene: TRBV5-5; j_gene: TRBJ1-2; CDR3nt: TGTGCCAGCAGCTTGAGGGGTGACCGTTTATATGGCTACACCTTC; CDR3aa: CASSLRGDRLYGYTF
len: 12; d_gene: NA; abundance: NA; v_gene: TRBV5-4; j_gene: TRBJ1-1; CDR3nt: TGTGCCAGCAGCTTTAGGACAGATGAAGCTTTCTTT; CDR3aa: CASSFRTDEAFF
len: 15; d_gene: TRBD1; abundance: NA; v_gene: TRBV7-9; j_gene: TRBJ1-2; CDR3nt: TGTGCCAGCAGCATAGAGACAGGGGCGACATATGGCTACACCTTC; CDR3aa: CASSIETGATYGYTF
len: 16; d_gene: TRBD2; abundance: NA; v_gene: TRBV5-8; j_gene: TRBJ2-5; CDR3nt: TGTGCCAGCAGCCCCTATAGCGGGGGGGAGAAAGAGACCCAGTACTTC; CDR3aa: CASSPYSGGEKETQYF
len: 16; d_gene: NA; abundance: NA; v_gene: TRBV15; j_gene: TRBJ2-6; CDR3nt: TGTGCCACCAGCAGAGATCGGAGCTCTGGGGCCAACGTCCTGACTTTC; CDR3aa: CATSRDRSSGANVLTF
len: 15; d_gene: TRBD1; abundance: NA; v_gene: TRBV19; j_gene: TRBJ1-2; CDR3nt: TGTGCCAGTAGTGGAACAGGGGCCGGGGACTATGGCTACACCTTC; CDR3aa: CASSGTGAGDYGYTF
len: 17; d_gene: NA; abundance: NA; v_gene: TRBV30; j_gene: TRBJ2-2; CDR3nt: TGTGCCTGGAGTCACCTGAGGGGGGGTCTGAACACCGGGGAGCTGTTTTTT; CDR3aa: CAWSHLRGGLNTGELFF
len: 14; d_gene: TRBD1; abundance: NA; v_gene: TRBV25-1; j_gene: TRBJ2-7; CDR3nt: TGTGCCAGCAGTGACCCGGGACAGGGCTACGAGCAGTACTTC; CDR3aa: CASSDPGQGYEQYF
len: 15; d_gene: TRBD1; abundance: NA; v_gene: TRBV18; j_gene: TRBJ1-2; CDR3nt: TGTGCCAGCTCACCACGTACAGGGGTTTTCGAGGGCTACACCTTC; CDR3aa: CASSPRTGVFEGYTF
len: 15; d_gene: TRBD1; abundance: NA; v_gene: TRBV7-8; j_gene: TRBJ1-6; CDR3nt: TGTGCCAGCAGCCGGCAGGGACAGGGGTCTTCACCCCTCCACTTT; CDR3aa: CASSRQGQGSSPLHF
len: 14; d_gene: NA; abundance: NA; v_gene: TRBV5-8; j_gene: TRBJ1-2; CDR3nt: TGTGCCAGCAGCTTGTATGGGGGGGACTATGGCTACACCTTC; CDR3aa: CASSLYGGDYGYTF
len: 11; d_gene: NA; abundance: once; v_gene: TRBV28; j_gene: TRBJ1-2; CDR3nt: TGTGCCAGCAGCGCACAGGGAGGCTACACCTTC; CDR3aa: CASSAQGGYTF
len: 17; d_gene: NA; abundance: NA; v_gene: TRBV5-4; j_gene: TRBJ2-3; CDR3nt: TGTGCCAGCAGCTTGGCCGGGGTTAGCTACTATAACTATACGCAGTATTTT; CDR3aa: CASSLAGVSYYNYTQYF
len: 16; d_gene: TRBD1; abundance: NA; v_gene: TRBV7-9; j_gene: TRBJ2-3; CDR3nt: TGTGCCAGCAGCCCGATGACAGGGTCCGAGGGAGATACGCAGTATTTT; CDR3aa: CASSPMTGSEGDTQYF
len: 14; d_gene: NA; abundance: few; v_gene: TRBV5-1; j_gene: TRBJ2-2; CDR3nt: TGCGCCAGCAGCTTCAGGCTCTTCACCGGGGAGCTGTTTTTT; CDR3aa: CASSFRLFTGELFF
len: 18; d_gene: NA; abundance: few; v_gene: TRBV7-9; j_gene: TRBJ1-1; CDR3nt: TGTTCCAGCAGCTCGACCCTCCGGGAAAGGGCCATGAACACTGAAGCTTTCTTT; CDR3aa: CSSSSTLRERAMNTEAFF
len: 17; d_gene: TRBD1; abundance: few; v_gene: TRBV5-5; j_gene: TRBJ1-2; CDR3nt: TGTGCCAGCAGCTTGGCTACGGGCAAACAGGGGAACTATGGCTACACCTTC; CDR3aa: CASSLATGKQGNYGYTF
len: 15; d_gene: NA; abundance: NA; v_gene: TRBV9; j_gene: TRBJ2-1; CDR3nt: TGTGCCAGCAGCGTAAACCCTAGCAGGGGCAATGAGCAGTTCTTC; CDR3aa: CASSVNPSRGNEQFF
len: 15; d_gene: NA; abundance: once; v_gene: TRBV29-1; j_gene: TRBJ2-1; CDR3nt: TGCAGCGTTGAACGAGAGGGGGGGTCCTACAATGAGCAGTTCTTC; CDR3aa: CSVEREGGSYNEQFF
len: 16; d_gene: NA; abundance: few; v_gene: TRBV28; j_gene: TRBJ2-7; CDR3nt: TGTGCCAGCCCGCCCGGGGGAGGATTTATCCCCTACGAGCAGTACTTC; CDR3aa: CASPPGGGFIPYEQYF
len: 14; d_gene: TRBD2; abundance: NA; v_gene: TRBV29-1; j_gene: TRBJ2-1; CDR3nt: TGCAGCGTTCTTAGCGGGAGGGATTACAATGAGCAGTTCTTC; CDR3aa: CSVLSGRDYNEQFF
len: 14; d_gene: TRBD1; abundance: NA; v_gene: TRBV18; j_gene: TRBJ2-7; CDR3nt: TGTGCCAGCTCACCACCGGGACAGAACTACGAGCAGTACTTC; CDR3aa: CASSPPGQNYEQYF
len: 13; d_gene: NA; abundance: few; v_gene: TRBV4-2; j_gene: TRBJ1-5; CDR3nt: TGTGCCAGCAGCCAAGACTCCGATCAGCCCCAGCATTTT; CDR3aa: CASSQDSDQPQHF
len: 18; d_gene: TRBD1; abundance: NA; v_gene: TRBV5-6; j_gene: TRBJ2-1; CDR3nt: TGTGCCAGCAGTCCCGGGACAGCAGGAGTAAAAAGGCAGAATGAGCAGTTCTTC; CDR3aa: CASSPGTAGVKRQNEQFF
len: 14; d_gene: NA; abundance: NA; v_gene: TRBV7-3; j_gene: TRBJ2-3; CDR3nt: TGTGCCAGCAGCTTAAGTTTCGGTACAGATACGCAGTATTTT; CDR3aa: CASSLSFGTDTQYF
len: 17; d_gene: TRBD2; abundance: NA; v_gene: TRBV4-2; j_gene: TRBJ2-3; CDR3nt: TGTGCCAGCAGCCAAGACCGGACTAGCGGGGGTAAAGATACGCAGTATTTT; CDR3aa: CASSQDRTSGGKDTQYF
len: 20; d_gene: TRBD1; abundance: NA; v_gene: TRBV28; j_gene: TRBJ1-1; CDR3nt: TGTGCCAGCAGTCCGCCGGCTGGATCCCGGGGGACAGACCGCAACACTGAAGCTTTCTTT; CDR3aa: CASSPPAGSRGTDRNTEAFF
len: 15; d_gene: NA; abundance: NA; v_gene: TRBV6-1; j_gene: TRBJ1-2; CDR3nt: TGTGCCGCGAGACGGACAGCCGCGGCTAACTATGGCTACACCTTC; CDR3aa: CAARRTAAANYGYTF
len: 14; d_gene: TRBD1; abundance: NA; v_gene: TRBV25-1; j_gene: TRBJ1-1; CDR3nt: TGTGCCAGCAGTTCTACAGGGGGCCGGACTGAAGCTTTCTTT; CDR3aa: CASSSTGGRTEAFF
len: 16; d_gene: TRBD1; abundance: NA; v_gene: TRBV30; j_gene: TRBJ1-3; CDR3nt: TGTGCCTGGAGACTGCGTGGGACAGGGCAATTGAGCACCATATATTTT; CDR3aa: CAWRLRGTGQLSTIYF
len: 15; d_gene: TRBD1; abundance: NA; v_gene: TRBV5-1; j_gene: TRBJ1-1; CDR3nt: TGCGCCAGCTTCATGCCCGGGACAGGGGGCGGTGAAGCTTTCTTT; CDR3aa: CASFMPGTGGGEAFF
len: 14; d_gene: TRBD2; abundance: NA; v_gene: TRBV29-1; j_gene: TRBJ2-1; CDR3nt: TGCAGCGTGCCACCTAGCGGGAGCTACAATGAGCAGTTCTTC; CDR3aa: CSVPPSGSYNEQFF
len: 19; d_gene: TRBD2; abundance: NA; v_gene: TRBV7-9; j_gene: TRBJ2-2; CDR3nt: TGTTCCAGCAGCTTCCTTCGACTAGCGGGGGGGCCGTACACCGGGGAGCTGTTTTTT; CDR3aa: CSSSFLRLAGGPYTGELFF
len: 11; d_gene: NA; abundance: NA; v_gene: TRBV30; j_gene: TRBJ2-7; CDR3nt: TGTGCCTGGGTTGAGGCCTACGAGCAGTACTTC; CDR3aa: CAWVEAYEQYF
len: 16; d_gene: NA; abundance: NA; v_gene: TRBV18; j_gene: TRBJ2-5; CDR3nt: TGTGCCAGCTCACCGTACAACGGGACTCGTGGAGGGACCCAGTACTTC; CDR3aa: CASSPYNGTRGGTQYF
len: 13; d_gene: NA; abundance: NA; v_gene: TRBV4-1; j_gene: TRBJ1-2; CDR3nt: TGCGCCAGCAGCCGGCCGACAGACTATGGCTACACCTTC; CDR3aa: CASSRPTDYGYTF
len: 14; d_gene: NA; abundance: NA; v_gene: TRBV6-5; j_gene: TRBJ1-1; CDR3nt: TGTGCCAGCAGTTCGCCTAGATACCACACTGAAGCTTTCTTT; CDR3aa: CASSSPRYHTEAFF
len: 12; d_gene: NA; abundance: NA; v_gene: TRBV28; j_gene: TRBJ2-7; CDR3nt: TGTGCCAGCAGTTTAACAGGCTCCGAGCAGTACTTC; CDR3aa: CASSLTGSEQYF